Listed here are 19 T cell receptor beta chains from one sample, sequenced in a study of blood T cell repertoires in COVID-19. The table came from immunoSEQ multiplex PCR; TCRdb's copy has only in-frame clones and leaves some out. Among about 270,000 clones listed, 83% were seen once. Material for sequencing was peripheral blood. The source is a woman between 45 and 60 years old who had recovered from COVID-19.

The CDR3 DNA follows: TGTGCCAGCAGCTTTGCAGGGGATACGCAGTATTTT. It codes for CASSFAGDTQYF. The chain is built from TRBV7-9 and TRBJ2-3, with D possibly being TRBD1 (5 bases). V dropped 3 bases and J dropped 6 bases, with 7 bases sitting between them. The CDR3 covers 12 residues. Germline V CDR1 and CDR2: SEHNR, FQNEAQ (reference sequence).

V gene TRBV6-1 combines with J gene TRBJ2-5; 10 nucleotides match TRBD1. Germline CDR1 is MNHNS and CDR2 is SASEGT. CDR3 length: 15 residues. Trimming took 2 bases from V and 5 from J; bases not matched to a gene: 5. CDR3: CASSEWGTGAETQYF. CDR3 sequence (DNA): TGTGCCAGCAGTGAATGGGGGACAGGGGCGGAGACCCAGTACTTC.

The rearrangement uses TRBV2 and TRBJ2-2, with TRBD2 identical over 8 bases. With V trimmed by 6 bases and J by 7 bases, 4 bases remained unmatched. This CDR3 contains 13 residues. The V gene's germline CDR1 is SNHLY and CDR2 FYNNEI. CDR3 in DNA: TGTGCCAGCAGCCCCGGGACTAGCGGGGAGCTGTTTTTT. Residues: CASSPGTSGELFF.

This clone has just one count. The gene calls are TRBV18 and TRBJ2-3; 7 nucleotides match TRBD2. Germline CDR1 reads KGHSH; CDR2 reads LQKENI. This CDR3 comprises 15 residues. V was clipped by 3 bases and J by 4 bases; unmatched bases: 7. The CDR3 coding sequence is TGTGCCAGCTCACCGAGTCGCGGGAGATCAGATACGCAGTATTTT. It yields the protein CASSPSRGRSDTQYF.

This clone was recorded many times. The rearrangement links TRBV27 to TRBJ2-7, with D unclear. V lost 0 bases and J 0 bases, leaving 12 bases between the germline ends. CDR3 length: 16 amino acids. Germline V gene lookup returns CDR1 MNHEY and CDR2 SMNVEV (reference sequence). CDR3 protein: CASSLSGPKSSYEQYF. CDR3 in DNA: TGTGCCAGCAGTTTATCGGGCCCTAAGAGCTCCTACGAGCAGTACTTC.

The chain joins TRBV18 to TRBJ2-1; TRBD1 agrees at 8 bases. CDR3 length equals 12 residues. CDR1 KGHSH and CDR2 LQKENI come from the germline V gene. The ends lost 5 bases at V and 9 bases at J; junction bases unmatched: 3. The CDR3 nucleotides read TGTGCCAGCTCAGGACAGGGTTTTGAGCAGTTCTTC. Protein product: CASSGQGFEQFF. Using reference TRBV18 and TRBJ2-1 for the parts outside the CDR3, the full variable domain is NAGVMQNPRHLVRRRGQEARLRCSPMKGHSHVYWYRQLPEEGLKFMVYLQKENIIDESGMPKERFSAEFPKEGPSILRIQQVVRGDSAAYFCASSGQGFEQFFGPGTRLTVL.

This chain links TRBV6-2 or TRBV6-3 with TRBJ2-7; D may be TRBD1 (6 bases). The CDR3 is 15 amino acids. The V gene lost 0 bases and the J gene lost 4 bases, with 13 bases spanning the gap. From germline, CDR1 is MNHEY and CDR2 SVGEGT. CDR3 sequence: CASSYSVGTRYEQYF. The CDR3 DNA reads as TGTGCCAGCAGTTACTCTGTCGGGACAAGATACGAGCAGTACTTC.

The chain couples TRBV30 to TRBJ1-2; possible D gene TRBD1, 6 bases. The CDR3 loop spans 14 amino acids. Germline V gene data show CDR1 as GTSNPN and CDR2 as SVGIG (reference sequence). V was trimmed by 5 bases and J by 6 bases, leaving 19 bases between them. The CDR3 here is CAWVPPGGWDGYTF. The CDR3 region has the DNA TGTGCCTGGGTTCCGCCGGGGGGCTGGGATGGCTACACCTTC.

This chain uses TRBV6-4 with TRBJ2-4; tentative D call: TRBD2 (6 bases). The length of the CDR3 is 17 residues. Germline V gives CDR1 MRHNA, CDR2 SNTAGT. Trimming removed 2 bases from V and 0 bases from J, with 14 bases in between. CDR3: CASSDKLRGQAKNIQYF. The CDR3 DNA reads TGTGCCAGCAGTGACAAGTTGCGGGGTCAAGCCAAAAACATTCAGTACTTC.

The CDR3 coding sequence is TGTGCCAGCAGCTCATTACCCCAAAACAGGGGAGGACAAGAGACCCAGTACTTC. Translated: CASSSLPQNRGGQETQYF. The V and J genes are TRBV7-6 and TRBJ2-5, with TRBD1 as a possible D gene (7 bases). This CDR3 has 18 residues. CDR1 is SGHVS and CDR2 is FNYEAQ in the germline V gene. Trimming pared 4 bases from V and 2 bases from J, leaving 23 bases between.

This clone was picked up one time. This rearrangement joins TRBV28 to TRBJ1-6, with TRBD1 matching over 7 bases. Germline V lookup: CDR1 MDHEN, CDR2 SYDVKM. This CDR3 region has 15 residues. Germline trimming cut 3 bases from V and 8 bases from J; bases unmatched to any gene: 7. The CDR3 nucleotides are TGTGCCAGCAGTTTGGCCGACAGGGTCCATTCACCCCTCCACTTT. Amino acids: CASSLADRVHSPLHF.

The rearrangement uses TRBV7-3 and TRBJ2-1; D gene uncertain. The CDR3 is 14 residues long. V lost 4 bases to trimming and J lost 7 bases, with 14 bases between them. Germline V gene data show CDR1 as SGHTA and CDR2 as FQGTGA. The CDR3 spells CASSSPGLFNEQFF. CDR3 coding DNA: TGTGCCAGCAGCTCCCCTGGCCTCTTTAATGAGCAGTTCTTC.

The chain couples TRBV5-1 to TRBJ1-1; 10 bases map to TRBD1. The CDR3 is made up of 16 amino acids. Germline trimming cut 3 bases from V and 3 bases from J; bases unmatched to any gene: 8. Germline loops: CDR1 SGHRS, CDR2 YFSETQ. The CDR3 DNA sequence: TGCGCCAGCAGCTCCCGACAGGGGGCCATGTACACTGAAGCTTTCTTT. Protein sequence: CASSSRQGAMYTEAFF.

A single count supports this clone. The V and J genes are TRBV5-8 and TRBJ1-5, with D maybe TRBD1 (5 bases). The CDR3 is made up of 15 amino acids. Germline assignment: CDR1 SGHTS and CDR2 YDEGEE. Trimming stripped 1 base from V and 4 bases from J, with 12 bases between. The CDR3 DNA reads as TGTGCCAGCAGCTTGAATTTCGGGGGGAATCAGCCCCAGCATTTT. Its protein product is CASSLNFGGNQPQHF. Drawing the rest from reference TRBV5-8 and TRBJ1-5, the complete variable domain is EAGVTQSPTHLIKTRGQQATLRCSPISGHTSVYWYQQALGLGLQFLLWYDEGEERNRGNFPPRFSGRQFPNYSSELNVNALELEDSALYLCASSLNFGGNQPQHFGDGTRLSIL.

This clone was seen only a few times. The sample contains more than one DNA sequence encoding this CDR3. The V gene is TRBV28, the J gene TRBJ2-2; D might be TRBD1 (6 bases). The CDR3 contains 13 residues. Germline-derived CDR1 and CDR2 are MDHEN and SYDVKM. The V gene lost 3 bases and the J gene lost 4 bases, with 6 bases spanning the gap. CDR3 region: CASSFRGTGELFF. CDR3 nucleotide sequence: TGTGCCAGCAGTTTCAGGGGCACCGGGGAGCTGTTTTTT. The variable domain in full, completed from reference TRBV28 and TRBJ2-2, reads DVKVTQSSRYLVKRTGEKVFLECVQDMDHENMFWYRQDPGLGLRLIYFSYDVKMKEKGDIPEGYSVSREKKERFSLILESASTNQTSMYLCASSFRGTGELFFGEGSRLTVL.

This chain uses TRBV6-6 with TRBJ1-5, with 7 bases matching TRBD1. CDR1 and CDR2 (germline): MNHNY, SVGAGI (reference sequence). V was clipped by 6 bases and J by 0 bases; unmatched bases: 8. The CDR3 is made up of 16 amino acids. The CDR3 region has the DNA TGTGCCAGCAGCGGACAGGTGATTTATAGCAATCAGCCCCAGCATTTT. Protein product: CASSGQVIYSNQPQHF.

This chain connects TRBV9 to TRBJ2-1, with TRBD1 identical over 8 bases. Germline CDR1 reads SGDLS; CDR2 reads YYNGEE. Losses at the gene ends were 4 bases for V and 3 bases for J; bases not matched to a gene: 6. The length of the CDR3 is 15 residues. CDR3 in amino acids: CASSPRDRFYNEQFF. The CDR3 DNA is TGTGCCAGCAGCCCCCGGGACAGGTTCTACAATGAGCAGTTCTTC.

The gene calls are TRBV7-2 and TRBJ2-7; TRBD2 matches 11 bases. V was clipped by 2 bases and J by 7 bases; unmatched bases: 7. The CDR3 has 15 amino acids. In germline, CDR1 is SGHTA, CDR2 FQGNSA. CDR3 nucleotides: TGTGCCAGCAGCTTATTGGGACTAGCGGCCTCAGAGCAGTACTTC. This gives the protein CASSLLGLAASEQYF.

About this clone: This specimen includes other DNA sequences encoding the same CDR3. The chain combines TRBV29-1 with TRBJ2-7, with 8 bases that match TRBD1. Germline V lookup: CDR1 SQVTM, CDR2 ANQGSEA. The CDR3 contains 12 residues. The CDR3 nucleotides read TGCTCCGCCGGACAGGGCCGCTACGAGCAGTACTTC. This gives the protein CSAGQGRYEQYF.